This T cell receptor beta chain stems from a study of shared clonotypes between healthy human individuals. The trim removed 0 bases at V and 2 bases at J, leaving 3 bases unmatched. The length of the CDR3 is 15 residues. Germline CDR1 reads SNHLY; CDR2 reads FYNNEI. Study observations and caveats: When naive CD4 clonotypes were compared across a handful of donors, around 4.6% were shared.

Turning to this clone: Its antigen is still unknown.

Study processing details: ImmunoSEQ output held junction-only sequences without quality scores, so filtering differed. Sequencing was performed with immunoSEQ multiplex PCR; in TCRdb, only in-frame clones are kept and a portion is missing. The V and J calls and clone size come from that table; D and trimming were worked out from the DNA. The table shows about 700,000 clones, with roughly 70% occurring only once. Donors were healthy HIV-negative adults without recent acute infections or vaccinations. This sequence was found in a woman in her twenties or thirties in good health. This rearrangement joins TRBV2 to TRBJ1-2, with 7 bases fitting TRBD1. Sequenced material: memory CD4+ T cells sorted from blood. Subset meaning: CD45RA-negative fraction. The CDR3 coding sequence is TGTGCCAGCAGTGAAGCCGGACAGGCGAACTATGGCTACACCTTC. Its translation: CASSEAGQANYGYTF.